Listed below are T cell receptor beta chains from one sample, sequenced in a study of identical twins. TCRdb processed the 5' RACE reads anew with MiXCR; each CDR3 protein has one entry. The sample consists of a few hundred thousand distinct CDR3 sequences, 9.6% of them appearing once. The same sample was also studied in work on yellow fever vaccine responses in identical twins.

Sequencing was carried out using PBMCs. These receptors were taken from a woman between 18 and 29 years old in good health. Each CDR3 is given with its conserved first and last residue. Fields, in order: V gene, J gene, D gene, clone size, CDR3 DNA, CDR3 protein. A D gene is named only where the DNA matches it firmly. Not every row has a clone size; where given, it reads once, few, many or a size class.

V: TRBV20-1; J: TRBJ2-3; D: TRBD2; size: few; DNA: TGCTGTGCTGTAAGCGGGAGGGCCCTCGAGACAGATACGCAGTATTTT; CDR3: CCAVSGRALETDTQYF
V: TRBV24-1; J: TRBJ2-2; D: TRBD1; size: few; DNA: TGTGCCACCAGTGATTTGGGACAGGGACCCGGGGAGCTGTTTTTT; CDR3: CATSDLGQGPGELFF
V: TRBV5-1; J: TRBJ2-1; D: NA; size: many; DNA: TGCGCCAGCAGCTTTAAGGAGACGGCAGGCCGGAAGTTCTTC; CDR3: CASSFKETAGRKFF
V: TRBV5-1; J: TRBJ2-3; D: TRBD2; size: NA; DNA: TGCGCCAGCAGCGGGCTAGCGGCCACAGATACGCAGTATTTT; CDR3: CASSGLAATDTQYF
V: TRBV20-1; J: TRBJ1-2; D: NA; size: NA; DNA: TGCAGTGCTAGAGATAACTGGGATGGCTACACCTTC; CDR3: CSARDNWDGYTF
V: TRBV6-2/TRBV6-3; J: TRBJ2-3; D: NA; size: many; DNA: TGTGCCAGCAGAAACTTACTCAGGGGAGGCGGCACAGATACGCAGTATTTT; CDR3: CASRNLLRGGGTDTQYF
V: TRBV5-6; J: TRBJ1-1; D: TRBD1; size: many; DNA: TGTGCCAGCAGCTTTAACAGGGGAAACACTGAAGCTTTCTTT; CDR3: CASSFNRGNTEAFF
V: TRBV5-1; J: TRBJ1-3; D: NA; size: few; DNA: TGCGCCAGCAGCTTACCTACAGGGAGTGGAAACACCATATATTTT; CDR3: CASSLPTGSGNTIYF
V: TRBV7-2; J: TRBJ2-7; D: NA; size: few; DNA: TGTGCCAGCAGCTACCGAGGGACACCAAGCTCCTACGAGCAGTACTTC; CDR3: CASSYRGTPSSYEQYF
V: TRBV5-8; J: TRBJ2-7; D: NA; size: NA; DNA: TGTGCCAGCAGCTTGAACGGATTTTACGAGCAGTACTTC; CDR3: CASSLNGFYEQYF
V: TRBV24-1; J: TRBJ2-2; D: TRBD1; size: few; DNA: TGTGCCACCAGGAACCAGGGGGCAGGGAACACCGGGGAGCTGTTTTTT; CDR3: CATRNQGAGNTGELFF
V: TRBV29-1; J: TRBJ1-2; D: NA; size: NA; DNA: TGCAGCGCCTCTGATTCCTATGGCTACACCTTC; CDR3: CSASDSYGYTF
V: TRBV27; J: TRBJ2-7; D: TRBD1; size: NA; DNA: TGTGCCAGCAGTTTGTTTCCGGCAGGGGGCCCCTACGAGCAGTACTTC; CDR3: CASSLFPAGGPYEQYF
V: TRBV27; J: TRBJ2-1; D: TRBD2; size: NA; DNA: TGTGCCAGCAGACACAGGACTAGCGGGGGGGTAGCCAATGAGCAGTTCTTC; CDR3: CASRHRTSGGVANEQFF
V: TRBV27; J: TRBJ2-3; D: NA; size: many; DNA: TGTGCCAGCAGTTTGTTTGGATCCTACCACCCTAGCACAGATACGCAGTATTTT; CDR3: CASSLFGSYHPSTDTQYF
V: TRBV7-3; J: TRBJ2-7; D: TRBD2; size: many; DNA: TGTGCCAGCAGCGAGGGGACTAGCGGATACGAGCAGTACTTC; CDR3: CASSEGTSGYEQYF
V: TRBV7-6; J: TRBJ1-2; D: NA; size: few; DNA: TGTGCCAGCAGCTTAAAAGCTGCCCGGAGCTCGGGGGGCTACACCTTC; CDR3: CASSLKAARSSGGYTF
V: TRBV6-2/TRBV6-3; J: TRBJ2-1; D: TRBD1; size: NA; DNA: TGTGCCAGCAGCACCTTACGTGGGACAGGGCACAATGAGCAGTTCTTC; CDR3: CASSTLRGTGHNEQFF
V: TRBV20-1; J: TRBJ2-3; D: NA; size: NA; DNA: TGCAGTGCTAGAGTCCAGAGCAGCACAGATACGCAGTATTTT; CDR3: CSARVQSSTDTQYF
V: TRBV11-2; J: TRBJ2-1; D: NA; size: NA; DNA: TGTGCCAGCAGCTCCCTAGATTCCGCCTACAATGAGCAGTTCTTC; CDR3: CASSSLDSAYNEQFF
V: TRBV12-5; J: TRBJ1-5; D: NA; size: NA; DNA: TGTGCTAGTCCCAATCAGCCCCAGCATTTT; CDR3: CASPNQPQHF
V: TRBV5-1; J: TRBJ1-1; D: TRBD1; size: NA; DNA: TGCGCCAGCAGCTTGCAGGGGGCGTTCACTGAAGCTTTCTTT; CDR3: CASSLQGAFTEAFF
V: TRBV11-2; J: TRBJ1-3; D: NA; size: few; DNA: TGTGCCAGCAGTTTAAAAAGCCTTGGTGGACGATCCTGGGACACCATATATTTT; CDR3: CASSLKSLGGRSWDTIYF
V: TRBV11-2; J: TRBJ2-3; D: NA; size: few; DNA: TGTGCCAGCAGCCAGCCGTGGTTAGAAGGGGGCACAGATACGCAGTATTTT; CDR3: CASSQPWLEGGTDTQYF
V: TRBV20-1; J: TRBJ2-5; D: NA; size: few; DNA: TGCAGTGCTACTCCGCGTACGGGAGAGACCCAGTACTTC; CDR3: CSATPRTGETQYF
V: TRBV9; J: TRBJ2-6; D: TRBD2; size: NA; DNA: TGTGCCAGCAGCCCCCGGGGAGGGACTGGGGCCAACGTCCTGACTTTC; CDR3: CASSPRGGTGANVLTF
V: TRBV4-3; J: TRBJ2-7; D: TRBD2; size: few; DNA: TGCGCCAGCAGCCAAGATCTTGGGATAGCGGGAACATACGAGCAGTACTTC; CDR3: CASSQDLGIAGTYEQYF
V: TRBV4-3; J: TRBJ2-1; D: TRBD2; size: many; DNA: TGCGCCAGCAGCCGAGATAGCGGGAGAGATGGCAATGAGCAGTTCTTC; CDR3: CASSRDSGRDGNEQFF
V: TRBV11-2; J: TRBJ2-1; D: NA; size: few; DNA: TGTGCCAGCAGCTTAGTCCCGGGTGGCAGTTCCTACAATGAGCAGTTCTTC; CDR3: CASSLVPGGSSYNEQFF
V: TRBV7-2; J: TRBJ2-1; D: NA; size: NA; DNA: TGTGCCAGCAGCTCCCCCTTCAATGAGCAGTTCTTC; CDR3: CASSSPFNEQFF
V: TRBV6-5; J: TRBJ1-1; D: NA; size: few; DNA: TGTGCCAGCAGTTACTTTGCGGGGAACACTGAAGCTTTCTTT; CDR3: CASSYFAGNTEAFF
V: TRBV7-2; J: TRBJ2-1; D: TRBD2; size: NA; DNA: TGTGCCAGCAGCTTAGCGTCTGCGGGAGGGCCCCGCAATGAGCAGTTCTTC; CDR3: CASSLASAGGPRNEQFF
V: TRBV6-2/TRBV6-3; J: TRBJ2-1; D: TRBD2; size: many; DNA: TGTGCCAGCAGTTACCTAGCGGGAGTGGTACAGTTCTTC; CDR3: CASSYLAGVVQFF
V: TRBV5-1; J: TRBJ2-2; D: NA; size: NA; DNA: TGCGCCAGCAGCTTCGGGACTCCGAGCGGTTGGGCGAACACCGGGGAGCTGTTTTTT; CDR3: CASSFGTPSGWANTGELFF
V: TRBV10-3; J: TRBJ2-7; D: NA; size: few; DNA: TGTGCCATTGGGACGGCAACCTACGAGCAGTACTTC; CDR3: CAIGTATYEQYF
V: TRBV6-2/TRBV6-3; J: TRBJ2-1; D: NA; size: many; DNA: TGTGCCAGCAGTTACTGGGTGACTATCGGCAATGAGCAGTTCTTC; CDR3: CASSYWVTIGNEQFF
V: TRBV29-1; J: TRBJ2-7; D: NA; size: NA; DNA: TGCAGCGTTTCCGAAACAGGAACGGGCTCCTACGAGCAGTACTTC; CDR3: CSVSETGTGSYEQYF
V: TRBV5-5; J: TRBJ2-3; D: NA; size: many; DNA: TGTGCCAGCAGGACGATGACAGACTTGGATACGCAGTATTTT; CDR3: CASRTMTDLDTQYF
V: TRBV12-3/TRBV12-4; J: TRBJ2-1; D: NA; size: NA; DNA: TGTGCCAGCAGTTTGGAGGGTCGGAGTGAGCAGTTCTTC; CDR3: CASSLEGRSEQFF
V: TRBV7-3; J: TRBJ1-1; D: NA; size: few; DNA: TGTGCCAGCAGCTTAACTGGAGAACCCGGCAAAGAGGGGGCTTTCTTT; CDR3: CASSLTGEPGKEGAFF
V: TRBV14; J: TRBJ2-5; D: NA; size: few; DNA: TGTGCCAGCAGCCAAGAACCGGGTGAGGAGACCCAGTACTTC; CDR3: CASSQEPGEETQYF
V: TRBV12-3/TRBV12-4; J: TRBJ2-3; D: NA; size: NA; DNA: TGTGCCAGCAGTTTCTTAGGGGAACCAGATACGCAGTATTTT; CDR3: CASSFLGEPDTQYF